This T cell receptor (beta chain) is from a study of blood T cell repertoires in COVID-19. The repertoire was sequenced with immunoSEQ multiplex PCR; TCRdb's copy has only in-frame clones and lacks some. Of about 180,000 clones in the sample, over 70% were seen once. The J segment lost 7 bases and the V segment lost 3 bases, leaving 5 bases of the junction unmatched. Germline V gives CDR1 LNHDA, CDR2 SQIVND (reference sequence). This CDR3 has 14 amino acids. Within 2 weeks before study entry, exposed participants met a COVID-19 case. The source of this sequence is a man aged 60 to 75 who had been exposed to COVID-19. This chain links TRBV19 with TRBJ2-2, with 7 bases that match TRBD1. The sequenced sample consisted of PBMCs or T cells enriched from blood (not recorded which). The CDR3 sequence is CASSIEGAGGELFF. CDR3 nucleotide sequence: TGTGCCAGTAGTATCGAGGGGGCAGGCGGGGAGCTGTTTTTT. Full variable domain (remainder filled in from reference TRBV19 and TRBJ2-2): DGGITQSPKYLFRKEGQNVTLSCEQNLNHDAMYWYRQDPGQGLRLIYYSQIVNDFQKGDIAEGYSVSREKKESFPLTVTSAQKNPTAFYLCASSIEGAGGELFFGEGSRLTVL.